This T cell receptor (beta chain) was identified during a study of shared clonotypes between healthy human individuals. TCRdb's copy holds only in-frame clones and misses some; the assay was immunoSEQ multiplex PCR. The sample has 950,000 to 1,300,000 clones, roughly 70% seen once. V lost 3 bases to trimming and J lost 4 bases; unmatched junction nucleotides: 0. CDR3 length: 14 amino acids. The germline gives CDR1 SGHDN, CDR2 FVKESK. This TCR came from a man between 18 and 29 years old in good health. The chain recombines TRBV14 with TRBJ1-6; 7 positions agree with TRBD1. Material for sequencing was memory CD4+ T cells sorted from blood. Documented subset: CD45RA-negative fraction. CDR3 DNA: TGTGCCAGCAGCCAGGGACAGTATAATTCACCCCTCCACTTT. It encodes CASSQGQYNSPLHF.